This entry concerns a single T cell receptor (beta chain). This record belongs to a study of blood T cell repertoires in COVID-19. Libraries were prepared by immunoSEQ multiplex PCR; TCRdb keeps only in-frame clonotypes and omits some of them. The repertoire includes around 79,000 clones, roughly four fifths of them detected once, and roughly 6% sits in the top ten. The CDR3 has 16 residues. V was trimmed by 3 bases and J by 0 bases, leaving 12 bases between them. Germline V lookup: CDR1 MNHNS, CDR2 SASEGT. The chain employs TRBV6-1 and TRBJ1-3, with a weak D call TRBD1 (5 bases). This clonotype originated in a woman aged 55-75 years with acute or convalescent COVID-19. Sequenced sample: peripheral blood. CDR3 region: CASSDPWGGSGNTIYF. The CDR3 nucleotides read TGTGCCAGCAGTGACCCATGGGGGGGCTCTGGAAACACCATATATTTT.